The present entry profiles one TCR beta chain with its context. The V gene's germline CDR1 is LNHDA and CDR2 SQIVND (reference sequence). The CDR3 spans 15 residues. Trimming stripped 5 bases from V and 4 bases from J, with 17 bases between. This sample stems from a study of blood T cell repertoires in COVID-19. The data were produced by immunoSEQ multiplex PCR, yet TCRdb's version contains in-frame clones alone and is incomplete. The table lists 230,000 or so clones, 86% of them singletons. The chain combines TRBV19 with TRBJ1-1; a possible D gene is TRBD1 (5 bases). Sequences were obtained from PBMCs or T cells enriched from blood (not recorded which). This TCR derives from a woman aged 40 to 55 with acute COVID-19. Here the CDR3 reads CASSPQGSRSTEAFF. In DNA form, the CDR3 reads TGTGCCAGTAGTCCTCAGGGATCACGAAGCACTGAAGCTTTCTTT.